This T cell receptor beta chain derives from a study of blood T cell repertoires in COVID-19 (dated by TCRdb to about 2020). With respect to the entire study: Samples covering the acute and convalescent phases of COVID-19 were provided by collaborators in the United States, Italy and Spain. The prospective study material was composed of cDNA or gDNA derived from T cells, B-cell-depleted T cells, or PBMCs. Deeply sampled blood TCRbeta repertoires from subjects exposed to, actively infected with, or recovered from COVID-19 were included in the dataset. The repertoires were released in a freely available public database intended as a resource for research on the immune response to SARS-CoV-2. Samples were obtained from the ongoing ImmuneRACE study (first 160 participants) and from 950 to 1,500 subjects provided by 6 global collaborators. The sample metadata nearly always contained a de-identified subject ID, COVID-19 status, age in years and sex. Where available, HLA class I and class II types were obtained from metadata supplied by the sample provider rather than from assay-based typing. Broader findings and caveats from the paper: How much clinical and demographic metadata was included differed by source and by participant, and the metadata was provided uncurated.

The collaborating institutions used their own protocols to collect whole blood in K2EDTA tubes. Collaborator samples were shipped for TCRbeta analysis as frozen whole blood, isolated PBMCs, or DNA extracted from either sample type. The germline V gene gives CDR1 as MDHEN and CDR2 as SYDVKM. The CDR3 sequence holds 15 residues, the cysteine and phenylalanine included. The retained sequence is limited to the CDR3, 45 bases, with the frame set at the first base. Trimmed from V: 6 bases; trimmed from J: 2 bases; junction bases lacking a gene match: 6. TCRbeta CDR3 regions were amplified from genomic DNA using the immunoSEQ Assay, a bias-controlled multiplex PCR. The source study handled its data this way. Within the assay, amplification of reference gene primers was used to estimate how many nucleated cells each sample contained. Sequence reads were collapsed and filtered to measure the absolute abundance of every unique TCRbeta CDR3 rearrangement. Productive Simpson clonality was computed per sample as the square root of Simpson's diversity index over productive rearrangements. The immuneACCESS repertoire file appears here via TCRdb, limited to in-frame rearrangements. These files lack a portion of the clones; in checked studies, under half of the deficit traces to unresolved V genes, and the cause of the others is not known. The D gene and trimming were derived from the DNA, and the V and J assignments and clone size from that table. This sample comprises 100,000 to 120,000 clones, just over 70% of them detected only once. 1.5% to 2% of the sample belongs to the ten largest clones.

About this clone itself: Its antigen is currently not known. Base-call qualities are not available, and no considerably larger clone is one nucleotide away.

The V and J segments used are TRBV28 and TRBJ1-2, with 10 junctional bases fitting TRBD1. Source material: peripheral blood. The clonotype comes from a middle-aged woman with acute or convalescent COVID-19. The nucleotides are TGTGCCAGCAGCCCCCTGGGACAGGGGAACTATGGCTACACCTTC. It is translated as CASSPLGQGNYGYTF.